This TCR beta chain comes out of a study of blood T cell repertoires in COVID-19. Study-level information: The origin of the acute and convalescent COVID-19 samples was the United States, Italy and Spain. Nucleic acid was either cDNA or gDNA, and it came from T cells, B-cell-depleted T cells, or PBMCs.

In the original workflow: Scientists estimated how many nucleated cells there were by amplifying reference gene primers. Sequenced by immunoSEQ multiplex PCR; TCRdb stores in-frame clones only, minus some. Clonal size and the V and J genes are those of that table, whereas D and trimming came from the DNA. The repertoire holds 100,000 to 150,000 clones, with approximately 89% as singletons. V gave up 1 base and J gave up 5 bases, with 9 bases separating them. The CDR3 is 13 residues long. The germline CDR1 and CDR2 sequences are SGHRS and YFSETQ. V and J are TRBV5-1 and TRBJ1-1, with D possibly matching TRBD1 (6 bases). Sequencing was carried out using peripheral blood. The TCR comes from a man aged 50 to 60 with acute or convalescent COVID-19. The CDR3 is CASSLMQGTEAFF. CDR3 coding DNA: TGCGCCAGCAGCTTGATGCAGGGGACTGAAGCTTTCTTT.